The following is a T cell receptor (beta chain) sequence with its context. Its target is unknown. V was clipped by 7 bases and J by 7 bases, with 13 bases between them. This CDR3 contains 11 residues. Germline V gene lookup returns CDR1 SQVTM and CDR2 ANQGSEA. The sample comes from a study of somatic mutations in cytotoxic T cells in rheumatoid arthritis. Study-wide context: Patient blood (just under 31 ml EDTA) was drawn right after diagnosis, before any treatment. Study-level points and caveats: Relative to age-matched healthy controls, rheumatoid arthritis patients did not differ significantly in CD8+ T-cell clonality. The top CD8+ clone topped 20% of CD8+ cells in about an eighth of the roughly 60 patients.

Per the study methods: When patient CD8+ clones larger than 1% were compared with published virus-specific TCRB sequences, few matched. Sequencing was performed with immunoSEQ multiplex PCR; in TCRdb, only in-frame clones are kept and a portion is missing. That table furnishes V, J and clone size, whereas the DNA furnished D and trimming. The table has just over 20,000 clones, about 80% seen once. The receptor's source is an adult with rheumatoid arthritis. The chain has TRBV29-1 and TRBJ2-5; tentatively, D is TRBD1 or TRBD2 (5 bases each). Sequencing was carried out using CD8+ T cells sorted from blood. The CDR3 spells CSAESGGTQYF. In DNA, the CDR3 is TGCAGCGCCGAGTCTGGGGGGACCCAGTACTTC.